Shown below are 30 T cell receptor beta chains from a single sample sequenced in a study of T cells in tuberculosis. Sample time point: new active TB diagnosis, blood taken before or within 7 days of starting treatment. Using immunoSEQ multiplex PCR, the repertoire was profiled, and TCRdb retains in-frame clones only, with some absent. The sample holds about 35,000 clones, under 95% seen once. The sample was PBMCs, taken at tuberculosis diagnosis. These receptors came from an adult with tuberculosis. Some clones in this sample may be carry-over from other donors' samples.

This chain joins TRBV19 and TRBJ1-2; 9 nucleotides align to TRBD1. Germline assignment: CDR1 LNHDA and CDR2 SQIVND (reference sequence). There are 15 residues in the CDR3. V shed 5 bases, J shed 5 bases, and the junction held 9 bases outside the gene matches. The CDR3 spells CASSPRTGEAYGYTF. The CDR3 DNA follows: TGTGCCAGTAGTCCGAGGACAGGGGAGGCATATGGCTACACCTTC.

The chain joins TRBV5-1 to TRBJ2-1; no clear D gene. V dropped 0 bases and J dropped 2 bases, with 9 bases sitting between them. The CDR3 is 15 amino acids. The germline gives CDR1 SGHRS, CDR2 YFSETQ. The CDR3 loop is CASSLGSGAYNEQFF. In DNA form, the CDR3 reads TGCGCCAGCAGCTTGGGGTCAGGTGCCTACAATGAGCAGTTCTTC.

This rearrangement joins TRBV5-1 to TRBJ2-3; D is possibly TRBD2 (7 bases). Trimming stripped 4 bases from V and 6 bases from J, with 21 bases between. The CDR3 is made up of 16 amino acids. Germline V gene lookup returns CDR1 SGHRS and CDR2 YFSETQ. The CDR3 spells CASSRTVSGAVDTQYF. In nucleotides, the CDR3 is TGCGCCAGCAGCCGGACAGTAAGCGGGGCGGTGGATACGCAGTATTTT.

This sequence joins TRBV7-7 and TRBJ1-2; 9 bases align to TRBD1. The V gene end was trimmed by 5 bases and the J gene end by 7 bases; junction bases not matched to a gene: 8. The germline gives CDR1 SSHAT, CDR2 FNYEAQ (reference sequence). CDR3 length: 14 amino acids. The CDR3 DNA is TGTGCCAGCAGCCCATTAACAGGGGGCAGTGGCTACACCTTC. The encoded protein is CASSPLTGGSGYTF.

CDR3 in amino acids: CASSLLQVDTEAFF. The CDR3 DNA sequence: TGTGCCAGCAGCTTACTTCAGGTGGACACTGAAGCTTTCTTT. The V gene is TRBV7-6, the J gene TRBJ1-1, with D unclear. V lost 2 bases and J lost 3, with 10 bases in between. This CDR3 comprises 14 residues. CDR1 is SGHVS, CDR2 FNYEAQ, per germline.

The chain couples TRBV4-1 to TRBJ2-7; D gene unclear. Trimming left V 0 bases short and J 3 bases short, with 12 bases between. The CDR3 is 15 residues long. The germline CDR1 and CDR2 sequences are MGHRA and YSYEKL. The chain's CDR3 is CASSQEATVDYEQYF. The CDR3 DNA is TGCGCCAGCAGCCAAGAGGCCACAGTAGACTACGAGCAGTACTTC.

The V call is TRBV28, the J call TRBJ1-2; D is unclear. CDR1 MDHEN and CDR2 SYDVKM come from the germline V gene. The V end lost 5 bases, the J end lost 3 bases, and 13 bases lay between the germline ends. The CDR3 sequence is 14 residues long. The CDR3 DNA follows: TGTGCCAGCAGTGCTGGAGGGCGGGACTATGGCTACACCTTC. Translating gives CASSAGGRDYGYTF.

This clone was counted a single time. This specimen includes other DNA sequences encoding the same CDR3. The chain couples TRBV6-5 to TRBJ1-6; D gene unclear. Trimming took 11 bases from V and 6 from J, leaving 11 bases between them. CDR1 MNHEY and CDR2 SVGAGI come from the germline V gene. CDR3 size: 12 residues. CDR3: CASTRGNSPLHF. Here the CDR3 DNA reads TGTGCCTCAACGCGGGGTAATTCACCCCTCCACTTT.

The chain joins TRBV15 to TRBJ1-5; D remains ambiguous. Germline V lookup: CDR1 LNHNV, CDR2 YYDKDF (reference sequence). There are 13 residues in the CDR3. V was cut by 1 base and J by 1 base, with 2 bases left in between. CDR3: CATSRASNQPQHF. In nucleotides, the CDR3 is TGTGCCACCAGCAGAGCAAGCAATCAGCCCCAGCATTTT.

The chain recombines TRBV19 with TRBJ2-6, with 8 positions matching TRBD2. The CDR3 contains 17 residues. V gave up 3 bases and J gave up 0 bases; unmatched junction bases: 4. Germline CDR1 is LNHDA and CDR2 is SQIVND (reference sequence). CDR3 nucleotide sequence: TGTGCCAGTAGTATGACAGCGGGGGCCTCTGGGGCCAACGTCCTGACTTTC. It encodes CASSMTAGASGANVLTF. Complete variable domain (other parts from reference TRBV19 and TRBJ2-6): DGGITQSPKYLFRKEGQNVTLSCEQNLNHDAMYWYRQDPGQGLRLIYYSQIVNDFQKGDIAEGYSVSREKKESFPLTVTSAQKNPTAFYLCASSMTAGASGANVLTFGAGSRLTVL.

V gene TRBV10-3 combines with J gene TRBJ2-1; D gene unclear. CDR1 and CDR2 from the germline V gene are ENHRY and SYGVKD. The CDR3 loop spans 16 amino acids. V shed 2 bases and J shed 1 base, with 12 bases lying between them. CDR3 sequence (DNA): TGTGCCATCAGTGAGCGCGCCGTCCTATCCTACAATGAGCAGTTCTTC. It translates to CAISERAVLSYNEQFF.

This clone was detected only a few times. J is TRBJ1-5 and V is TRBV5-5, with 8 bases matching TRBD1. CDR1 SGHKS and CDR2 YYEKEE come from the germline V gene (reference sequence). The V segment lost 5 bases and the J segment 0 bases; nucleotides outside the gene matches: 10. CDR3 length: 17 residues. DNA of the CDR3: TGTGCCAGCAGTCTAACGACAGGGGCCTATAGCAATCAGCCCCAGCATTTT. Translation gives CASSLTTGAYSNQPQHF.

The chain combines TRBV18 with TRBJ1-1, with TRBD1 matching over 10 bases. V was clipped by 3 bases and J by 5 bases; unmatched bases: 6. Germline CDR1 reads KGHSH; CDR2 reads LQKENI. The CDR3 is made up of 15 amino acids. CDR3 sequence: CASSPGQGGKTEAFF. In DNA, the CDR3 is TGTGCCAGCTCACCTGGACAGGGGGGTAAGACTGAAGCTTTCTTT.

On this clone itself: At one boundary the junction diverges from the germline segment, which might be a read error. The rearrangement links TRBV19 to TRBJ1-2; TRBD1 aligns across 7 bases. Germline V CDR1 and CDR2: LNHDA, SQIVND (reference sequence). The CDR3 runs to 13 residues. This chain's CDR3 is CASRRDSFYGYTF. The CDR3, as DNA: TGTGCCAGTCGTCGGGACAGCTTCTATGGCTACACCTTT.

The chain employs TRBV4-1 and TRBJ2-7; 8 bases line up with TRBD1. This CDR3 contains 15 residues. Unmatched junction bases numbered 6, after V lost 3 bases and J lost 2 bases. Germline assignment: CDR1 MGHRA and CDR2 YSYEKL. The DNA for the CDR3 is TGCGCCAGCAGCCAGTCAGGGGGCTCGACCTACGAGCAGTACTTC. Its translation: CASSQSGGSTYEQYF.

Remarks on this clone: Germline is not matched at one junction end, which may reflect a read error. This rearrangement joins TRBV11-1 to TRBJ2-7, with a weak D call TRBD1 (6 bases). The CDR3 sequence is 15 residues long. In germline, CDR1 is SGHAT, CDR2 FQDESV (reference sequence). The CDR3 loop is CANSLLQTGYYEQYF. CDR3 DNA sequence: TGTGCCAACAGCTTACTCCAGACAGGTTACTACGAGCAGTACTTC.

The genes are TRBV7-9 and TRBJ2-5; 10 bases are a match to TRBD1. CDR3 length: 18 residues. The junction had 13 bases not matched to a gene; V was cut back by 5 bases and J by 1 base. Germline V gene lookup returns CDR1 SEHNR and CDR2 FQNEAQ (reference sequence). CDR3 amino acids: CASSPPAPDRGLQETQYF. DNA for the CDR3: TGTGCCAGCAGCCCGCCAGCCCCAGACAGGGGGCTCCAAGAGACCCAGTACTTC.

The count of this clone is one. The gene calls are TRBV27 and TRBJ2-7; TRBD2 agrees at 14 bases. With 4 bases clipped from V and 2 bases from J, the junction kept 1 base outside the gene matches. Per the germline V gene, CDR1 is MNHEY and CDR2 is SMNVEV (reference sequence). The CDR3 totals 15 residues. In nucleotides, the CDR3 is TGTGCCAGCAGTTGGGGACTAGCGGGGGCCTACGAGCAGTACTTC. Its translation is CASSWGLAGAYEQYF.

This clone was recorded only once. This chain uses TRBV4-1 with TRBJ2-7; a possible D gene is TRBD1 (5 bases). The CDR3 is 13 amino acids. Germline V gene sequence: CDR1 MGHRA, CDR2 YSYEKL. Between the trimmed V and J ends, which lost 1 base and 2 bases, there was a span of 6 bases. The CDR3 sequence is CASSQGQTYEQYF. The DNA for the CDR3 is TGCGCCAGCAGCCAAGGACAGACCTACGAGCAGTACTTC.

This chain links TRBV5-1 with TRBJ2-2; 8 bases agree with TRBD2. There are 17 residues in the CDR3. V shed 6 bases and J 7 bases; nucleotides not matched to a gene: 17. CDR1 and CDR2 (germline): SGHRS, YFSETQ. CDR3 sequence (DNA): TGCGCCAGCACCGTGGCGGCGGGGGGCCTCTCGGGCGGGGAGCTGTTTTTT. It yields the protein CASTVAAGGLSGGELFF.

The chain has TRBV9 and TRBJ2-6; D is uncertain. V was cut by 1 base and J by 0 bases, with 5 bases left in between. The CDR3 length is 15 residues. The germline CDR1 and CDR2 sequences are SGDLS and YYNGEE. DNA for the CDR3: TGTGCCAGCAGCGTATACTTCTCTGGGGCCAACGTCCTGACTTTC. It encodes CASSVYFSGANVLTF.

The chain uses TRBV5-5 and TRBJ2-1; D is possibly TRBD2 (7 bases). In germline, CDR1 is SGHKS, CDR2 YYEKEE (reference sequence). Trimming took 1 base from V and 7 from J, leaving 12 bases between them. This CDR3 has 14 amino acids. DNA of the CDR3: TGTGCCAGCAGCTTGATGGGGGGGCGGAATGAGCAGTTCTTC. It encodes CASSLMGGRNEQFF.

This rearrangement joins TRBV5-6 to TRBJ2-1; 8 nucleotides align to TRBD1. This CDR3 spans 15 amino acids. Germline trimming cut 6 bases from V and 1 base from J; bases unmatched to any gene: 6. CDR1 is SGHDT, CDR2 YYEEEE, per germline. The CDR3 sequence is CASNLQGVSYNEQFF. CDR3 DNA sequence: TGTGCCAGCAACCTACAGGGGGTTTCCTACAATGAGCAGTTCTTC.

The DNA for the CDR3 is TGTGCCAGCAGTGAGATGCTAGCGGGGCCGGGCGGGGAGCTGTTTTTT. It specifies CASSEMLAGPGGELFF. This sequence joins TRBV2 and TRBJ2-2; 9 nucleotides agree with TRBD2. The germline CDR1 and CDR2 sequences are SNHLY and FYNNEI. This CDR3 has 16 residues. The V gene end was trimmed by 3 bases and the J gene end by 7 bases; junction bases not matched to a gene: 9.

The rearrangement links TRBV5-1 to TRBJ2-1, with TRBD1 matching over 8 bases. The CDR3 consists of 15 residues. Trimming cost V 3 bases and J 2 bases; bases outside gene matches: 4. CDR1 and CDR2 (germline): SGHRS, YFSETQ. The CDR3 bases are TGCGCCAGCAGCTCCGGGACAGGACCCTACAATGAGCAGTTCTTC. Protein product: CASSSGTGPYNEQFF. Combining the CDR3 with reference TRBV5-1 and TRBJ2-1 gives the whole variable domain KAGVTQTPRYLIKTRGQQVTLSCSPISGHRSVSWYQQTPGQGLQFLFEYFSETQRNKGNFPGRFSGRQFSNSRSEMNVSTLELGDSALYLCASSSGTGPYNEQFFGPGTRLTVL.

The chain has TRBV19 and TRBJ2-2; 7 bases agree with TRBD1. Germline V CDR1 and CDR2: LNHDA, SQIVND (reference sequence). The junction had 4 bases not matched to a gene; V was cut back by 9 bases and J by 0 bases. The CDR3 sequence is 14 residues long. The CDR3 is CASRQGSNTGELFF. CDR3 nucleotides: TGTGCCAGCCGACAGGGTTCGAACACCGGGGAGCTGTTTTTT.

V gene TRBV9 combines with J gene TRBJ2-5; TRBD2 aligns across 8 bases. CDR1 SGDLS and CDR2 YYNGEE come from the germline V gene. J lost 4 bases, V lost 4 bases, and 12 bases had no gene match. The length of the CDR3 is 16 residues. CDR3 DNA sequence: TGTGCCAGCAGCCGAGAAACGGGACTAGTGGGAGAGACCCAGTACTTC. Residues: CASSRETGLVGETQYF.

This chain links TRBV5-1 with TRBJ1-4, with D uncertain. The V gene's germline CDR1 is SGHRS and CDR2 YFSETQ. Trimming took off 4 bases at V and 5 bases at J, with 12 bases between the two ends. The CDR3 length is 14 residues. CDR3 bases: TGCGCCAGCAGCCCAAATCTGGGCAATGAAAAACTGTTTTTT. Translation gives CASSPNLGNEKLFF.

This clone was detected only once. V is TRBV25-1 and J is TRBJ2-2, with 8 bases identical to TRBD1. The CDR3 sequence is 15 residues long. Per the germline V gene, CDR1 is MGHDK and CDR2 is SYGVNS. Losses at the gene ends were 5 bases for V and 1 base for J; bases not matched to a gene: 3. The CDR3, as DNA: TGTGCCAGCAGTCGGACAGGGAAGAACACCGGGGAGCTGTTTTTT. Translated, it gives CASSRTGKNTGELFF. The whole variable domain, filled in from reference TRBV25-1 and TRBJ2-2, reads EADIYQTPRYLVIGTGKKITLECSQTMGHDKMYWYQQDPGMELHLIHYSYGVNSTEKGDLSSESTVSRIRTEHFPLTLESARPSHTSQYLCASSRTGKNTGELFFGEGSRLTVL.

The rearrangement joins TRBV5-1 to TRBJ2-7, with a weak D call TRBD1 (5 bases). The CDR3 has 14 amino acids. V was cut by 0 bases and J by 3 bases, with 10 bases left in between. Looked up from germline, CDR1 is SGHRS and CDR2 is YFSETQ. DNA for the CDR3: TGCGCCAGCAGCTTGGGAGCAGGGATCTACGAGCAGTACTTC. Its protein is CASSLGAGIYEQYF.